Described below is a single T cell receptor beta chain sequence and its context. The specificity of this receptor is unknown. No qualities accompany the bases; no much larger clone lies one base away. The germline V gene (reference sequence) yields LNHNV for CDR1 and YYDKDF for CDR2. V gives up 0 bases and J gives up 3 bases, and the segment between their germline ends measures 12 bases. Reading from cysteine to phenylalanine, the CDR3 counts 15 amino acids. Just the 45-base CDR3 DNA is kept, in frame starting at base 1. The data belong to a study of STAT3 mutations in large granular lymphocyte leukemia (dated by TCRdb to between 2017 and 2020). With respect to the entire study: In roughly half of the longitudinally sequenced T-LGLL patients, canonical activating STAT3 mutations were detected. Over half of the T-LGLL patients were given one or more immunosuppressive therapy regimens, and 40% of those treated had a hematologic response. Serial deep sequencing of TCRbeta CDR3 and STAT3 was performed in patients with T-cell large granular lymphocyte leukemia to reconstruct clonal hierarchy and dynamics. More than 15 representative T-LGLL cases were selected from an initial cohort of some 200 LGL patients for longitudinal TCRbeta and STAT3 sequencing. As controls, the study also included longitudinal sequencing of a couple of patients with natural killer LGL leukemia. Each patient was sequenced at an average of approximately 4 time points, ranging from 2 to 8 samplings. Overall study results and their limits: Variable intervals between samplings and differing treatment regimens complicated linking therapy response to changes in TCR clonal burden. Persisting codominant clonotypes in some patients meant a small but highly pathogenic clone may have been missed. Because no samples were available when a clone first appeared, clonal expansion had to be inferred from samplings taken at other points. At least one immunodominant TCRbeta clonotype was present in every T-LGLL patient, and multiple immunodominant subclonotypes appeared in about half of the T-LGLL patients. TCR clonotype switching after therapy was seen in about 35% of the 18 patients, with all newly emerging clones being STAT3 wild type. In several patients, dominant TCR clone burden exceeded STAT3 mutant burden, suggesting STAT3 mutation arose secondarily within a pre-expanded clone.

TCRbeta libraries were sequenced on an Illumina MiSeq, averaging approximately 44,000 productive templates per sample. TCRbeta CDR3 libraries were generated with the immunoSEQ assay using multiplex PCR amplification. The paper's processing steps were these. Repertoire diversity was calculated as previously defined, with values near 0 taken to indicate extremely monoclonal samples. TCRdb carries this immuneACCESS record with in-frame sequences only. Its versions omit some clonotypes, under half of them owing to an unresolved V gene in the studies checked, with the rest unexplained. V, J and clone size were drawn from that table, and D and trimming were deduced from the DNA. The sample yields under 35,000 clones; more than 60% were counted once. Of the sample, about 30% falls within the top ten clones. DNA was extracted from blood mononuclear cells, with the same DNA used for both TCR and STAT3 sequencing.

The sequence derives from a woman in her fifties or sixties with T-cell large granular lymphocyte leukemia. Some clones in this sample may be carry-over from other donors' samples. The age is the age at diagnosis. The chain is assembled from TRBV15 and TRBJ2-7; TRBD2 could be the D gene, as 5 bases match. Sequenced input: peripheral blood mononuclear cells. DNA sequence: TGTGCCACCAGCAGAGAACGGGGAGTGGGCTACGAGCAGTACTTC. This yields the protein CATSRERGVGYEQYF. The entire variable domain, with the stretches around the CDR3 drawn from the reference TRBV15 and TRBJ2-7 proteins, is DAMVIQNPRYQVTQFGKPVTLSCSQTLNHNVMYWYQQKSSQAPKLLFHYYDKDFNNEADTPDNFQSRRPNTSFCFLDIRSPGLGDTAMYLCATSRERGVGYEQYFGPGTRLTVT.